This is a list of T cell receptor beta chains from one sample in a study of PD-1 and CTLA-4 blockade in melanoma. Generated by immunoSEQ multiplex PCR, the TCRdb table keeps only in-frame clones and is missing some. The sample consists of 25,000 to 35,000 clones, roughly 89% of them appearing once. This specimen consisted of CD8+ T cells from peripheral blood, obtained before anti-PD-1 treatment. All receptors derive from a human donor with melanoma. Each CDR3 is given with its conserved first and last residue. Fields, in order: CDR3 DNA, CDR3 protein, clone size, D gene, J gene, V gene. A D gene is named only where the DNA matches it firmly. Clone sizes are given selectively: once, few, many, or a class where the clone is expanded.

TGTGCCAGCAGTGACTATCGCCCAGATACGCAGTATTTT,CASSDYRPDTQYF,-,-,TRBJ2-3,TRBV2
TGTGCCAGCAGTGAATTTGGGCGTACCAATTCCTACGAGCAGTACTTC,CASSEFGRTNSYEQYF,-,-,TRBJ2-7,TRBV6-1
TGTGCCAGCAGTTACGGTAGGGAGGGTAACTATGGCTACACCTTC,CASSYGREGNYGYTF,-,-,TRBJ1-2,TRBV6-6
TGTGCCAGCAGTTTATTCCCCGTAGCACCCCTCCACTTT,CASSLFPVAPLHF,-,-,TRBJ1-6,TRBV28
TGTGCCAGCAGCTTAAGTAGCGGGGGCCCCACAGATACGCAGTATTTT,CASSLSSGGPTDTQYF,-,TRBD2,TRBJ2-3,TRBV7-8
TGTGCCAGCAGCCTAGGGACTAGCGACGCCTACAATGAGCAGTTCTTC,CASSLGTSDAYNEQFF,-,TRBD2,TRBJ2-1,TRBV14
TGTGCCAGCAGCTTTTCTGACAGAATGTCAACTGAAGCTTTCTTT,CASSFSDRMSTEAFF,-,-,TRBJ1-1,TRBV7-9
TGTGCCAGCAGCTCAGCGGGGGCCTACGAGCAGTACTTC,CASSSAGAYEQYF,-,TRBD2,TRBJ2-7,TRBV5-5
TGTGCCAGCAGTTTATCGAGGAGACCCGACACTGAAGCTTTCTTT,CASSLSRRPDTEAFF,-,-,TRBJ1-1,TRBV27
TGTGCCAGTAGTATCGTACCGGACAGATTTTATGGCTACACCTTC,CASSIVPDRFYGYTF,-,-,TRBJ1-2,TRBV19
TGTGCCAGTAGTATAGGGACAGGTCCCGCTTTCTTT,CASSIGTGPAFF,-,TRBD1,TRBJ1-1,TRBV19
TGTGCCAGCAGCCTCTGGACTAGCGGGCTTAATGAGCAGTTCTTC,CASSLWTSGLNEQFF,few,TRBD2,TRBJ2-1,TRBV7-9